The next 32 T cell receptor beta chains were all read from a single sample in a study of blood T cell repertoires in COVID-19 (dated by TCRdb to the early 2020s). The library was obtained by the immunoSEQ multiplex PCR assay. TCRdb mirrors the immuneACCESS table, restricted to in-frame sequences. Some clones are absent from its copies; in checked studies, under half trace to an unresolved V gene, and the reason for the others is unknown. Here the sample has a few hundred thousand clones; 88% occur a single time. Roughly 6.9% of the sample is taken by the ten largest. Sequencing used peripheral blood. Every receptor here comes from a woman aged 25 to 45 who had recovered from COVID-19.

V is TRBV2 and J is TRBJ1-2, with a weak D call TRBD1 (6 bases). Trimming left V 6 bases short and J 4 bases short, with 15 bases between. The CDR3 extends over 14 amino acids. The germline gives CDR1 SNHLY, CDR2 FYNNEI. The CDR3 coding sequence is TGTGCCAGCAGATTAAACAGGGAATCCTATGGCTACACCTTC. Translation: CASRLNRESYGYTF.

DNA for the CDR3: TGTGCCAGCAGCTCCTCCGGGGGGGGCAGCACCGGGGAGCTGTTTTTT. This translates into CASSSSGGGSTGELFF. The chain is built from TRBV7-7 and TRBJ2-2; 8 positions match TRBD2. Germline CDR1 SSHAT, CDR2 FNYEAQ (reference sequence). Trimming cost V 4 bases and J 4 bases; bases outside gene matches: 8. CDR3 length equals 16 residues.

This chain links TRBV18 with TRBJ2-2, with 9 nucleotides matching TRBD2. CDR1 KGHSH and CDR2 LQKENI come from the germline V gene. With V trimmed by 2 bases and J by 2 bases, 3 bases remained unmatched. This CDR3 has 16 amino acids. The CDR3 sequence: CASSPVAGENTGELFF. In DNA form, the CDR3 reads TGTGCCAGCTCACCAGTAGCGGGAGAAAACACCGGGGAGCTGTTTTTT. Supplemented by reference TRBV18 and TRBJ2-2, the full variable domain reads NAGVMQNPRHLVRRRGQEARLRCSPMKGHSHVYWYRQLPEEGLKFMVYLQKENIIDESGMPKERFSAEFPKEGPSILRIQQVVRGDSAAYFCASSPVAGENTGELFFGEGSRLTVL.

The gene calls are TRBV7-9 and TRBJ2-2; 10 nucleotides agree with TRBD1. V gave up 4 bases and J gave up 4 bases; unmatched junction bases: 9. Germline loops: CDR1 SEHNR, CDR2 FQNEAQ (reference sequence). This CDR3 is built from 17 residues. CDR3: CASSSPSGTGATGELFF. The DNA for the CDR3 is TGTGCCAGCAGCTCGCCATCCGGGACAGGGGCCACCGGGGAGCTGTTTTTT.

This clone has only one observation. The chain carries TRBV7-6 and TRBJ2-7; D gene uncertain. Germline V gives CDR1 SGHVS, CDR2 FNYEAQ. The CDR3 consists of 14 residues. V lost 7 bases and J 2 bases, leaving 15 bases between the germline ends. The CDR3 reads CASTPAHLPYEQYF. CDR3 nucleotide sequence: TGTGCCAGCACCCCCGCCCACTTACCCTACGAGCAGTACTTC. The full variable domain, completed using reference TRBV7-6 and TRBJ2-7, is GAGVSQSPRYKVTKRGQDVALRCDPISGHVSLYWYRQALGQGPEFLTYFNYEAQQDKSGLPNDRFSAERPEGSISTLTIQRTEQRDSAMYRCASTPAHLPYEQYFGPGTRLTVT.

V and J are TRBV5-4 and TRBJ2-5; 9 bases map to TRBD2. Germline V lookup: CDR1 SGHNT, CDR2 YYREEE (reference sequence). The CDR3 covers 15 residues. Trimming at V came to 2 bases and at J to 2 bases, leaving 4 bases not matched to a gene. In DNA form, the CDR3 reads TGTGCCAGCAGCTTTAGCGGGGGCGCGCAAGAGACCCAGTACTTC. Its protein is CASSFSGGAQETQYF.

The chain combines TRBV5-6 with TRBJ2-2, with D hard to call. The V gene lost 6 bases and the J gene lost 4 bases, with 16 bases spanning the gap. CDR3 length equals 15 residues. The germline gives CDR1 SGHDT, CDR2 YYEEEE. The CDR3 region is CASTEDPSGTGELFF. The CDR3 region has the DNA TGTGCCAGCACCGAAGACCCCTCGGGCACCGGGGAGCTGTTTTTT.

The rearrangement joins TRBV3-1 (or the pseudogene TRBV3-2) to TRBJ2-2; the match to TRBD2 covers 8 bases. V shed 4 bases, J shed 3 bases, and the junction held 10 bases outside the gene matches. Germline lookup yields CDR1 LGHDT and CDR2 YNNKEL (reference sequence). The CDR3 length is 17 residues. CDR3 loop: CASSLRRGGVDTGELFF. In DNA, the CDR3 is TGTGCCAGCAGCCTTCGCCGGGGGGGTGTTGACACCGGGGAGCTGTTTTTT.

This rearrangement joins TRBV18 to TRBJ1-5, with D possibly being TRBD1 (5 bases). Trimming took off 1 base at V and 7 bases at J, with 14 bases between the two ends. The CDR3 spans 15 residues. Germline V gene sequence: CDR1 KGHSH, CDR2 LQKENI. The CDR3 bases are TGTGCCAGCTCACCACTGGGGCAGGGCGGCCAGCCCCAGCATTTT. It codes for CASSPLGQGGQPQHF.

The chain carries TRBV19 and TRBJ2-7, with 10 positions matching TRBD1. The germline CDR1 and CDR2 sequences are LNHDA and SQIVND (reference sequence). This CDR3 region has 14 residues. Unmatched junction bases numbered 7, after V lost 7 bases and J lost 4 bases. The CDR3 loop is CASKGPGQGYEQYF. For the CDR3, the DNA is TGTGCCAGTAAAGGGCCGGGACAGGGGTACGAGCAGTACTTC. Based on the CDR3 plus reference TRBV19 and TRBJ2-7, the full variable domain is DGGITQSPKYLFRKEGQNVTLSCEQNLNHDAMYWYRQDPGQGLRLIYYSQIVNDFQKGDIAEGYSVSREKKESFPLTVTSAQKNPTAFYLCASKGPGQGYEQYFGPGTRLTVT.

The gene calls are TRBV28 and TRBJ1-6; 8 bases map to TRBD1. The CDR3 runs 16 residues. Germline trimming cut 3 bases from V and 7 bases from J; bases unmatched to any gene: 8. Germline loops: CDR1 MDHEN, CDR2 SYDVKM. CDR3 protein: CASSLAGAGGNSPLHF. The DNA of the CDR3 is TGTGCCAGCAGTTTGGCTGGGGCAGGGGGCAATTCACCCCTCCACTTT.

The chain carries TRBV4-1 and TRBJ1-6, with D possibly matching TRBD1 (6 bases). V lost 0 bases, J lost 9 bases, and 12 bases lay in between. The CDR3 loop spans 15 amino acids. CDR1 and CDR2 from the germline V gene are MGHRA and YSYEKL. Here the CDR3 DNA reads TGCGCCAGCAGCCAAGAAACAGGGTGGGGTTCACCCCTCCACTTT. Residues: CASSQETGWGSPLHF.

This rearrangement joins TRBV19 to TRBJ2-2; D possibly corresponds to TRBD2 (5 bases). Germline loops: CDR1 LNHDA, CDR2 SQIVND (reference sequence). The ends were cut back, 5 bases at V and 7 bases at J, with 8 bases in the middle. The CDR3 is 12 amino acids. The CDR3 region is CASSPRGGELFF. As DNA, the CDR3 is TGTGCCAGTAGTCCCCGGGGCGGGGAGCTGTTTTTT.

The genes are TRBV6-5 and TRBJ2-3; maybe TRBD2 (5 bases). Trimming pared 7 bases from V and 5 bases from J, leaving 13 bases between. Germline assignment: CDR1 MNHEY and CDR2 SVGAGI. The CDR3 has 13 amino acids. CDR3 DNA sequence: TGTGCCAGCATGAATCCGGGGATAGATACGCAGTATTTT. Translated, it gives CASMNPGIDTQYF.

The chain joins TRBV28 to TRBJ1-1, with 7 bases matching TRBD1. In germline, CDR1 is MDHEN, CDR2 SYDVKM. CDR3 size: 14 residues. Losses at the gene ends were 6 bases for V and 0 bases for J; bases not matched to a gene: 4. The CDR3 bases are TGTGCCAGCAGGGGGGACAGATTGAACACTGAAGCTTTCTTT. This sequence encodes CASRGDRLNTEAFF.

The chain joins TRBV5-1 to TRBJ1-1; perhaps TRBD1 as D (5 bases). Germline lookup yields CDR1 SGHRS and CDR2 YFSETQ. The CDR3 length is 15 residues. Trimming stripped 0 bases from V and 8 bases from J, with 17 bases between. The CDR3 sequence: CASSLDRGGVGEAFF. In DNA form, the CDR3 reads TGCGCCAGCAGCTTGGATCGGGGAGGGGTTGGGGAAGCTTTCTTT.

This chain uses TRBV29-1 with TRBJ1-2, with a tentative D call TRBD1 (6 bases). Trimming shortened V by 4 bases and J by 7 bases, and 16 bases separated the two germline ends. CDR1 SQVTM and CDR2 ANQGSEA come from the germline V gene. The CDR3 covers 13 residues. The CDR3 loop is CSVAAPGASGYTF. Here the CDR3 DNA reads TGCAGCGTTGCAGCGCCAGGGGCTTCTGGCTACACCTTC.

This clone appeared a single time. The chain carries TRBV4-1 and TRBJ2-5; the match to TRBD2 covers 9 bases. Germline CDR1 and CDR2: MGHRA and YSYEKL. V gave up 4 bases and J gave up 4 bases; unmatched junction bases: 16. This CDR3 region has 18 residues. CDR3 loop: CASSPPNVAGGLGETQYF. The CDR3 nucleotides are TGCGCCAGCAGCCCCCCAAACGTCGCGGGGGGGCTGGGAGAGACCCAGTACTTC.

The CDR3 region is CASSLTKQGGYGYTF. CDR3 nucleotides: TGTGCCAGCAGCTTAACAAAACAGGGGGGCTATGGCTACACCTTC. The rearrangement joins TRBV7-9 to TRBJ1-2, with 8 bases that match TRBD1. CDR1 is SEHNR and CDR2 is FQNEAQ in the germline V gene (reference sequence). This CDR3 has 15 residues. The V gene end was trimmed by 2 bases and the J gene end by 4 bases; junction bases not matched to a gene: 6.

CDR3 coding DNA: TGTGCCAGTAAGCCGGCAGGGGGCTTGAATCAGCCCCAGCATTTT. This translates into CASKPAGGLNQPQHF. The rearrangement uses TRBV19 and TRBJ1-5, with 8 bases fitting TRBD1. Per the germline V gene, CDR1 is LNHDA and CDR2 is SQIVND (reference sequence). CDR3 size: 15 residues. V was pared by 7 bases and J by 4 bases, with 9 bases of the junction left unmatched.

The gene calls are TRBV10-3 and TRBJ1-2; no clear D. Trimming removed 6 bases from V and 2 bases from J, with 19 bases in between. The CDR3 consists of 16 residues. Germline CDR1 and CDR2: ENHRY and SYGVKD. CDR3 protein: CAIRKGVSGTNYGYTF. The CDR3 bases are TGTGCCATCAGGAAGGGAGTGTCGGGAACGAACTATGGCTACACCTTC.

The chain couples TRBV28 to TRBJ1-1, with a tentative D call TRBD1 (6 bases). Germline-derived CDR1 and CDR2 are MDHEN and SYDVKM. V was trimmed by 3 bases and J by 4 bases, leaving 12 bases between them. The CDR3 is 14 amino acids. CDR3 DNA sequence: TGTGCCAGCAGTTTGCAGGGGATTGGCACTGAAGCTTTCTTT. This codes for CASSLQGIGTEAFF.

The chain joins TRBV10-3 to TRBJ1-2; 7 positions agree with TRBD1. Germline CDR1 is ENHRY and CDR2 is SYGVKD. The CDR3 length is 13 residues. The junction had 1 base not matched to a gene; V was cut back by 3 bases and J by 3 bases. The CDR3 nucleotides are TGTGCCATCAGTGATGGACAGGACTATGGCTACACCTTC. This encodes CAISDGQDYGYTF.

V is TRBV28 and J is TRBJ2-7; D might be TRBD2 (6 bases). CDR1 is MDHEN, CDR2 SYDVKM, per germline. Trimming left V 1 base short and J 7 bases short, with 17 bases between. CDR3 length: 15 amino acids. CDR3 DNA: TGTGCCAGCAGTTTATTTACCGGGGGTGTACAGGAGCAGTACTTC. This codes for CASSLFTGGVQEQYF.

The chain is built from TRBV5-4 and TRBJ1-2; 8 nucleotides agree with TRBD1. Trimming at V came to 2 bases and at J to 2 bases, leaving 5 bases not matched to a gene. The CDR3 spans 15 residues. Germline V gene data show CDR1 as SGHNT and CDR2 as YYREEE (reference sequence). The CDR3 sequence is CASSLGQGRNYGYTF. The CDR3 coding sequence is TGTGCCAGCAGCTTAGGACAGGGAAGGAACTATGGCTACACCTTC. Based on the CDR3 plus reference TRBV5-4 and TRBJ1-2, the full variable domain is ETGVTQSPTHLIKTRGQQVTLRCSSQSGHNTVSWYQQALGQGPQFIFQYYREEENGRGNFPPRFSGLQFPNYSSELNVNALELDDSALYLCASSLGQGRNYGYTFGSGTRLTVV.

The chain couples TRBV6-5 to TRBJ2-7, with 7 bases matching TRBD2. The CDR3 consists of 13 residues. With V trimmed by 4 bases and J by 7 bases, 7 bases remained unmatched. Germline V gene data show CDR1 as MNHEY and CDR2 as SVGAGI. The CDR3 sequence: CASSWGGVEEQYF. The CDR3 nucleotides read TGTGCCAGCAGTTGGGGAGGGGTTGAGGAGCAGTACTTC.

This sequence joins TRBV6-5 and TRBJ1-5; D uncertain. Germline CDR1 MNHEY, CDR2 SVGAGI. This CDR3 is 15 amino acids long. Trimming stripped 6 bases from V and 3 bases from J, with 15 bases between. CDR3 sequence (DNA): TGTGCCAGCAGAGATCAACTATTTATCAATCAGCCCCAGCATTTT. It codes for CASRDQLFINQPQHF.

The genes are TRBV7-9 and TRBJ1-6, with 10 bases lining up with TRBD1. V shed 6 bases, J shed 8 bases, and the junction held 4 bases outside the gene matches. Germline CDR1 is SEHNR and CDR2 is FQNEAQ (reference sequence). This CDR3 region has 14 residues. The CDR3 sequence is CASRAGTGDSPLHF. Here the CDR3 DNA reads TGTGCCAGCAGGGCCGGGACAGGGGATTCACCCCTCCACTTT.

The chain couples TRBV7-2 to TRBJ2-3, with 7 bases aligning to TRBD2. After removal of 4 bases from V and 9 bases from J, the junction contained 10 bases not matched to a gene. This CDR3 region has 14 residues. Germline V CDR1 and CDR2: SGHTA, FQGNSA. CDR3 DNA sequence: TGTGCCAGCAGCTCCCAAAGGGAGGGGATCACGCAGTATTTT. It translates to CASSSQREGITQYF.

A remark on this clone: Different DNA sequences within this sample yield the same CDR3. The chain joins TRBV18 to TRBJ1-6, with TRBD1 identical over 10 bases. After removal of 0 bases from V and 10 bases from J, the junction contained 3 bases not matched to a gene. This CDR3 is built from 15 residues. CDR1 and CDR2 from the germline V gene are KGHSH and LQKENI. CDR3 loop: CASSPPGQGNSPLHF. Written as DNA, the CDR3 is TGTGCCAGCTCACCACCGGGACAGGGGAACTCACCCCTCCACTTT.

The CDR3 DNA reads as TGTGCCAGCAGCCTGCAGGTTGGTCCTCGGTTCTTC. It specifies CASSLQVGPRFF. The chain recombines TRBV4-2 with TRBJ2-1, with D unresolved. Trimming pared 4 bases from V and 15 bases from J, leaving 16 bases between. Germline CDR1 reads LGHNA; CDR2 reads YNFKEQ. The CDR3 length is 12 residues.

The chain employs TRBV5-1 and TRBJ2-2, with D possibly TRBD2 on 6 matching bases. Germline V gene lookup returns CDR1 SGHRS and CDR2 YFSETQ. V lost 6 bases and J 0 bases, leaving 12 bases between the germline ends. This CDR3 is built from 15 residues. In DNA form, the CDR3 reads TGCGCCAGCACTTTGCGGGGATCGAACACCGGGGAGCTGTTTTTT. It codes for CASTLRGSNTGELFF.